The clone carrying this T cell receptor beta chain was detected many times. Its antigen is unknown. One entry per CDR3 protein results from TCRdb running MiXCR on the 5' RACE reads. The sample holds 510,000 or so distinct CDR3 sequences, about 16% seen once. This record comes from a study of identical twins. The V gene end was trimmed by 5 bases and the J gene end by 0 bases; junction bases not matched to a gene: 5. The length of the CDR3 is 16 residues. All of the donors were Caucasians in good health. Broader study findings: Out-of-frame alpha sequences shared by twins showed excess low generation probability. In cord blood, abundant beta clonotypes had fewer insertions; memory showed no trend.

The sample was also reused in another study, on yellow fever vaccine responses in identical twins. That source notes: Twins reportedly mounted vaccine T cell responses that seemed partly convergent, partly personalized.

V gene TRBV12-3 or TRBV12-4 combines with J gene TRBJ1-4, with 8 bases matching TRBD1. The specimen was CD4+ T cells sorted from blood. This clonotype originated in a woman aged 18-29 years in good health. The CDR3 is CASSRDRLATNEKLFF. DNA of the CDR3: TGTGCCAGCAGTCGGGACAGGCTCGCAACTAATGAAAAACTGTTTTTT.